A selection of T cell receptor beta chains follows, all from one sample in a study of blood T cell repertoires in COVID-19. Here immunoSEQ multiplex PCR was the method, and the copy in TCRdb shows in-frame clones only, minus some. The data contain about 52,000 clones, 70% to 85% of them singletons. Sequencing was done on a sample of peripheral blood. All receptors derive from a man older than 75 with COVID-19, enrolled during active disease. Both conserved end residues are part of each CDR3. The D gene is left open where the match is weak. For some rows the clone size is stated as once, few or many, or as a class when expanded; others skip it.

>15|.|.|TRBV5-5|TRBJ1-2
CASSLGAGPNYGYTF
TGTGCCAGCAGCTTGGGAGCAGGCCCTAACTATGGCTACACCTTC
>14|TRBD1|.|TRBV6-5|TRBJ1-4
CASRLGQGEVKLFF
TGTGCCAGCAGATTGGGACAGGGGGAGGTAAAACTGTTTTTT
>14|.|.|TRBV5-6|TRBJ1-2
CASSGRTEFYGYTF
TGTGCCAGCAGCGGGCGGACAGAGTTCTATGGCTACACCTTC
>13|TRBD1|.|TRBV7-9|TRBJ1-1
CASSLDRGTEAFF
TGTGCCAGCAGCCTCGACAGGGGCACTGAAGCTTTCTTT
>16|.|.|TRBV7-2|TRBJ1-5
CASSFPGSGSNQPQHF
TGTGCCAGCAGCTTCCCAGGGTCCGGGAGCAATCAGCCCCAGCATTTT
>15|TRBD1|.|TRBV24-1|TRBJ1-2
CATSDRGQGGYGYTF
TGTGCCACCAGTGACCGCGGACAGGGAGGCTATGGCTACACCTTC
>14|.|.|TRBV10-3|TRBJ1-1
CAISEARADTEAFF
TGTGCCATCAGTGAGGCCAGGGCGGACACTGAAGCTTTCTTT
>17|TRBD1|.|TRBV6-6|TRBJ2-3
CASSRPPQGASTDTQYF
TGTGCCAGCAGCCGACCCCCCCAGGGGGCTAGCACAGATACGCAGTATTTT
>14|TRBD1|.|TRBV28|TRBJ1-2
CASSPGGASQGYTF
TGTGCCAGCAGTCCAGGGGGCGCGAGCCAAGGCTACACCTTC
>16|TRBD2|.|TRBV5-6|TRBJ2-3
CASSRLAGIWADTQYF
TGTGCCAGCAGCAGACTAGCGGGAATTTGGGCAGATACGCAGTATTTT
>15|.|few|TRBV25-1|TRBJ1-5
CASSDSAQGNQPQHF
TGTGCCAGCAGTGATAGCGCGCAGGGCAATCAGCCCCAGCATTTT
>13|.|.|TRBV7-3|TRBJ2-5
CASSSQGEGTQYF
TGTGCCAGCAGCTCACAGGGAGAGGGGACCCAGTACTTC
>15|TRBD1|.|TRBV6-5|TRBJ2-7
CASSSLDRGRNEQYF
TGTGCCAGCAGTTCCCTGGACAGGGGAAGGAACGAGCAGTACTTC
>14|.|.|TRBV28|TRBJ1-1
CASSSGAWNTEAFF
TGTGCCAGCTCTAGCGGAGCATGGAACACTGAAGCTTTCTTT
>13|.|.|TRBV7-2|TRBJ2-2
CASSLAWASELFF
TGTGCCAGCAGCTTAGCATGGGCATCGGAGCTGTTTTTT
>19|.|.|TRBV2|TRBJ1-3
CASSVWDMVSGGSGNTIYF
TGTGCCAGCAGTGTTTGGGACATGGTAAGCGGAGGCTCTGGAAACACCATATATTTT
>16|TRBD2|.|TRBV27|TRBJ2-3
CASTPGTSGGVSTQYF
TGTGCCAGCACTCCCGGGACTAGCGGGGGGGTGAGTACGCAGTATTTT
>15|TRBD1|.|TRBV19|TRBJ1-5
CASTATGGAHQPQHF
TGTGCCAGTACCGCTACAGGGGGTGCCCATCAGCCCCAGCATTTT
>14|.|.|TRBV19|TRBJ1-4
CASSIQITNEKLFF
TGTGCCAGTAGTATACAGATCACTAATGAAAAACTGTTTTTT
>14|.|.|TRBV5-1|TRBJ2-7
CASSSSGGPVEQYF
TGCGCCAGCTCGTCATCCGGAGGCCCGGTCGAGCAGTACTTC
>15|.|.|TRBV6-5|TRBJ2-7
CASSRTATSSYEQYF
TGTGCCAGCAGCCGAACAGCCACAAGCTCCTACGAGCAGTACTTC
>14|.|few|TRBV5-1|TRBJ1-1
CASSSTVTNTEAFF
TGCGCCAGCAGCTCGACAGTAACGAACACTGAAGCTTTCTTT
>16|TRBD1|.|TRBV27|TRBJ1-5
CASSLSLQGTNQPQHF
TGTGCCAGCAGTTTATCTCTACAGGGGACCAATCAGCCCCAGCATTTT
>15|TRBD1|.|TRBV6-6|TRBJ1-1
CASSFRTGGETEAFF
TGTGCCAGCAGCTTTAGGACAGGGGGTGAAACTGAAGCTTTCTTT
>15|TRBD2|.|TRBV19|TRBJ2-3
CASSIGGRSTDTQYF
TGTGCCAGTAGTATCGGCGGGAGAAGCACAGATACGCAGTATTTT
>17|.|few|TRBV12-2|TRBJ2-3
CASRPPPMECGSDTQYF
TGTGCAAGTCGCCCTCCTCCTATGGAGTGCGGGTCAGATACGCAGTATTTT
>15|.|.|TRBV6-5|TRBJ1-5
CASSYSWGEDQPQHF
TGTGCCAGCAGTTACTCATGGGGGGAGGATCAGCCCCAGCATTTT
>14|.|.|TRBV19|TRBJ1-2
CASSMDITNYGYTF
TGTGCCAGTAGTATGGACATTACTAACTATGGCTACACCTTC
>15|.|.|TRBV7-8|TRBJ2-3
CASSLKSGSTDTQYF
TGTGCCAGCAGCTTAAAAAGCGGCAGCACAGATACGCAGTATTTT
>17|.|.|TRBV24-1|TRBJ2-1
CATSDSVGATIYNEQFF
TGTGCCACCAGTGATTCGGTGGGGGCCACCATATACAATGAGCAGTTCTTC
>15|TRBD2|.|TRBV3-1/TRBV3-2|TRBJ2-7
CASSQAGTRVYEQYF
TGTGCCAGCAGCCAAGCAGGGACTAGAGTTTACGAGCAGTACTTC
>19|TRBD2|.|TRBV4-2|TRBJ2-5
CASSHGPGAGGAGRETQYF
TGTGCCAGCAGCCACGGCCCCGGGGCGGGGGGGGCCGGACGGGAGACCCAGTACTTC
>15|.|.|TRBV5-1|TRBJ1-4
CASSHTDSLNEKLFF
TGCGCCAGCAGCCACACCGACAGCCTTAATGAAAAACTGTTTTTT